This record looks at one T cell receptor beta chain sequence and its context. Authors' processing steps: Amplified reference gene primers provided the basis for estimating nucleated cell counts. Assay used: immunoSEQ multiplex PCR; TCRdb lists only in-frame clones, some missing. V and J calls and clone size are copied from that table; D and trimming were computed from the DNA. This repertoire shows roughly 100,000 clones, about four fifths found once; its top ten account for around 9.4%. This CDR3 region has 15 residues. The V and J ends lost 3 bases and 0 bases respectively, with 9 bases between them. Germline CDR1 LGHDT, CDR2 YNNKEL (reference sequence). This sample is drawn from a study of blood T cell repertoires in COVID-19.

Sequencing input: peripheral blood. The genes are TRBV3-1 (or the pseudogene TRBV3-2) and TRBJ2-4, with D perhaps matching TRBD1 (5 bases). This TCR was recovered from a man aged 40-49 years with active or convalescent COVID-19. Written as DNA, the CDR3 is TGTGCCAGCAGCCATCAGGGTTTAGCCAAAAACATTCAGTACTTC. It specifies CASSHQGLAKNIQYF.